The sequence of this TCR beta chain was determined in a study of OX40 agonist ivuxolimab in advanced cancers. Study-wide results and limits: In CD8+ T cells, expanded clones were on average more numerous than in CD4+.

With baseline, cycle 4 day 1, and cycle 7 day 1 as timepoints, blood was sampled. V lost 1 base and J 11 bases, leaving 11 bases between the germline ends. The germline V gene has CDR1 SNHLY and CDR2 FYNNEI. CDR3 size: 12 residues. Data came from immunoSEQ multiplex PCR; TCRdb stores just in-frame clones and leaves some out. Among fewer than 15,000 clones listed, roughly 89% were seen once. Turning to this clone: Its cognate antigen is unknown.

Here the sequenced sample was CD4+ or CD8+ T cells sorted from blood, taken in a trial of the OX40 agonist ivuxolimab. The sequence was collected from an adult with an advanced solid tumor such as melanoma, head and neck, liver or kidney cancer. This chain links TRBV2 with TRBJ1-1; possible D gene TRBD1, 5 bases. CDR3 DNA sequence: TGTGCCAGCAGTGAAGGAGGGGACTGGGCTTTCTTT. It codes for CASSEGGDWAFF. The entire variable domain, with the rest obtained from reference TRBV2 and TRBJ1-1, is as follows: EPEVTQTPSHQVTQMGQEVILRCVPISNHLYFYWYRQILGQKVEFLVSFYNNEISEKSEIFDDQFSVERPDGSNFTLKIRSTKLEDSAMYFCASSEGGDWAFFGQGTRLTVV.